Presented here are 19 T cell receptor beta chains from one specimen sequenced in a study of PD-L1 blockade in urothelial cancer. Using immunoSEQ multiplex PCR, the repertoire was profiled, and TCRdb retains in-frame clones only, with some absent. The profile shows 20,000 to 30,000 clones, approximately 88% of them singletons. Material: PBMCs, obtained around atezolizumab (anti-PD-L1) treatment. Source of these receptors: a man between 65 and 85 years old with urothelial cancer.

V and J are TRBV6-1 and TRBJ2-1; 11 positions match TRBD2. Trimming cost V 8 bases and J 9 bases; bases outside gene matches: 9. CDR1 and CDR2 (germline): MNHNS, SASEGT. The CDR3 has 14 residues. This chain's CDR3 is CASGTSGSNSEQFF. CDR3 bases: TGTGCCAGCGGTACTAGCGGGAGTAATTCTGAGCAGTTCTTC.

The chain has TRBV4-1 and TRBJ2-2; D may be TRBD1 (6 bases). The CDR3 runs 16 residues. CDR1 and CDR2 from the germline V gene are MGHRA and YSYEKL. Trimming removed 1 base from V and 2 bases from J, with 11 bases in between. CDR3 sequence reads: CASSQAGVPNTGELFF. The CDR3 DNA reads as TGCGCCAGCAGCCAAGCAGGGGTCCCCAACACCGGGGAGCTGTTTTTT.

The CDR3 region has the DNA TGTGCCAGCAGTGGAGACAACCTGGGAGGCAATCAGCCCCAGCATTTT. This encodes CASSGDNLGGNQPQHF. V usage is TRBV6-1 and J usage is TRBJ1-5, with D unclear. The CDR3 contains 16 residues. Trimming took off 4 bases at V and 2 bases at J, with 15 bases between the two ends. CDR1 is MNHNS and CDR2 is SASEGT in the germline V gene.

V gene TRBV28 combines with J gene TRBJ2-2, with D perhaps TRBD1 (5 bases). Per germline, CDR1 MDHEN and CDR2 SYDVKM. V lost 6 bases, J lost 5 bases, and 19 bases lay in between. The CDR3 length is 16 residues. CDR3 loop: CASRPLGQYRTGELFF. As DNA, the CDR3 is TGTGCCAGCAGACCCCTTGGGCAGTACAGGACCGGGGAGCTGTTTTTT.

CDR3 amino acids: CASSLVGLSEGNEQFF. The CDR3 DNA follows: TGTGCCAGCAGCTTAGTCGGACTCAGCGAAGGTAATGAGCAGTTCTTC. The chain has TRBV7-9 and TRBJ2-1; possibly TRBD2 for D (5 bases). Trimming removed 1 base at V and 7 bases at J, with 17 bases between. CDR1 is SEHNR and CDR2 is FQNEAQ in the germline V gene (reference sequence). The CDR3 spans 16 residues.

The chain recombines TRBV18 with TRBJ2-7; 8 positions agree with TRBD1. The germline V gene has CDR1 KGHSH and CDR2 LQKENI. The CDR3 totals 13 residues. Trimming cost V 4 bases and J 4 bases; bases outside gene matches: 3. This CDR3 is CASSLGQGYEQYF. CDR3 in DNA: TGTGCCAGCTCACTCGGACAGGGTTACGAGCAGTACTTC. The whole variable domain, remainder taken from reference TRBV18 and TRBJ2-7, is NAGVMQNPRHLVRRRGQEARLRCSPMKGHSHVYWYRQLPEEGLKFMVYLQKENIIDESGMPKERFSAEFPKEGPSILRIQQVVRGDSAAYFCASSLGQGYEQYFGPGTRLTVT.

The chain is built from TRBV27 and TRBJ2-3; D call uncertain. Germline CDR1 and CDR2: MNHEY and SMNVEV (reference sequence). The CDR3 consists of 16 residues. The V end lost 5 bases, the J end lost 5 bases, and 20 bases lay between the germline ends. This CDR3 is CASSPWASSTKDTQYF. The CDR3 DNA reads as TGTGCCAGCAGTCCATGGGCCTCTTCTACGAAAGATACGCAGTATTTT.

The chain combines TRBV19 with TRBJ2-1, with 7 positions matching TRBD2. This CDR3 has 17 residues. Trimming removed 3 bases from V and 0 bases from J; junction bases left unmatched: 8. The V gene's germline CDR1 is LNHDA and CDR2 SQIVND (reference sequence). In DNA form, the CDR3 reads TGTGCCAGTAGTATGGGCCTAGCGGCAAGCTCCTACAATGAGCAGTTCTTC. Translating gives CASSMGLAASSYNEQFF.

The rearrangement uses TRBV19 and TRBJ1-1; 8 nucleotides agree with TRBD1. Unmatched junction bases numbered 2, after V lost 3 bases and J lost 2 bases. CDR1 LNHDA and CDR2 SQIVND come from the germline V gene (reference sequence). The CDR3 covers 14 residues. In nucleotides, the CDR3 is TGTGCCAGTAGTATTCAGGGGGCTAACACTGAAGCTTTCTTT. It codes for CASSIQGANTEAFF.

The DNA for the CDR3 is TGTGCCTGGAAAAGGAGGGAAGTAGAGACCCAGTACTTC. Its translation is CAWKRREVETQYF. The chain employs TRBV30 and TRBJ2-5, with a weak D call TRBD2 (6 bases). CDR3 length: 13 residues. V gave up 4 bases and J gave up 4 bases, with 13 bases separating them. CDR1 is GTSNPN, CDR2 SVGIG, per germline (reference sequence).

The chain joins TRBV6-5 to TRBJ2-7, with 7 bases lining up with TRBD1. Germline values: CDR1 MNHEY, CDR2 SVGAGI. The trim removed 5 bases at V and 6 bases at J, leaving 4 bases unmatched. The CDR3 has 12 residues. This chain's CDR3 is CASSMTGPEQYF. The CDR3, as DNA: TGTGCCAGCAGTATGACAGGGCCCGAGCAGTACTTC.

The chain has TRBV6-1 and TRBJ2-2; tentative D call: TRBD2 (7 bases). Germline lookup yields CDR1 MNHNS and CDR2 SASEGT. The V end was cut by 1 base, the J end by 0 bases, with 9 bases between. CDR3 length equals 16 residues. The CDR3 loop is CASSEGGGTNTGELFF. CDR3 DNA: TGTGCCAGCAGTGAAGGGGGGGGCACGAACACCGGGGAGCTGTTTTTT.

The rearrangement uses TRBV5-1 and TRBJ2-7; 7 bases are a match to TRBD1. Germline values: CDR1 SGHRS, CDR2 YFSETQ. This CDR3 has 14 residues. With V trimmed by 6 bases and J by 7 bases, 13 bases remained unmatched. CDR3 sequence reads: CASKSARGLREQYF. DNA of the CDR3: TGCGCCAGCAAATCGGCCAGGGGGTTGCGAGAGCAGTACTTC. The full variable domain, with the rest looked up from reference TRBV5-1 and TRBJ2-7, is KAGVTQTPRYLIKTRGQQVTLSCSPISGHRSVSWYQQTPGQGLQFLFEYFSETQRNKGNFPGRFSGRQFSNSRSEMNVSTLELGDSALYLCASKSARGLREQYFGPGTRLTVT.

This chain uses TRBV5-1 with TRBJ2-1, with TRBD2 identical over 11 bases. The CDR3 is made up of 17 amino acids. J lost 8 bases, V lost 0 bases, and 10 bases had no gene match. Germline V gives CDR1 SGHRS, CDR2 YFSETQ. DNA of the CDR3: TGCGCCAGCAGCTTGGAAGGGGTAGCGGGAGGGAGGGATGAGCAGTTCTTC. This codes for CASSLEGVAGGRDEQFF.

This chain links TRBV25-1 with TRBJ2-3; TRBD1 is a possible D gene (8 bases). Trimming removed 7 bases from V and 2 bases from J, with 13 bases in between. Germline assignment: CDR1 MGHDK and CDR2 SYGVNS. The CDR3 is 14 amino acids. The CDR3: CASITGGDTDTQYF. CDR3 bases: TGTGCCAGCATTACAGGGGGGGACACAGATACGCAGTATTTT.

The chain employs TRBV19 and TRBJ1-5, with a tentative D call TRBD1 (5 bases). CDR1 LNHDA and CDR2 SQIVND come from the germline V gene (reference sequence). This CDR3 is built from 15 residues. The V end lost 6 bases, the J end lost 3 bases, and 15 bases lay between the germline ends. The CDR3 is CASRISGLPNQPQHF. The CDR3 bases are TGTGCCAGTAGGATATCGGGACTACCCAATCAGCCCCAGCATTTT. Supplemented by reference TRBV19 and TRBJ1-5, the full variable domain reads DGGITQSPKYLFRKEGQNVTLSCEQNLNHDAMYWYRQDPGQGLRLIYYSQIVNDFQKGDIAEGYSVSREKKESFPLTVTSAQKNPTAFYLCASRISGLPNQPQHFGDGTRLSIL.

This chain links TRBV21-1 with TRBJ1-2; TRBD1, as called in the table, went unchecked against the DNA. TRBV21-1 corresponds to a pseudogene. This CDR3 is 13 amino acids long. This chain's CDR3 is CASSLGGQGGYTF. The CDR3, as DNA: TGTGCCAGCAGCCTTGGGGGACAGGGGGGCTACACCTTC.

This chain links TRBV6-1 with TRBJ2-7; possibly TRBD1 for D (6 bases). Germline V gene sequence: CDR1 MNHNS, CDR2 SASEGT. V was shortened by 4 bases and J by 2 bases, with 12 bases between the two germline ends. The CDR3 runs to 14 residues. Here the CDR3 reads CASSVMDRAYEQYF. Written as DNA, the CDR3 is TGTGCCAGCAGTGTTATGGACAGAGCCTACGAGCAGTACTTC.

The rearrangement uses TRBV5-4 and TRBJ2-7, with a weak D call TRBD1 (7 bases). This CDR3 comprises 15 residues. V lost 4 bases and J lost 3, with 17 bases in between. Germline assignment: CDR1 SGHNT and CDR2 YYREEE (reference sequence). The DNA for the CDR3 is TGTGCCAGCAGCCCACCTCAGGGGGGAAACTACGAGCAGTACTTC. Its translation is CASSPPQGGNYEQYF.